These T cell receptor beta chains were read from a single sample in a study of shared clonotypes between healthy human individuals. Measured with immunoSEQ multiplex PCR; TCRdb has only the in-frame clones, and not every one. This table has about 2,500,000 clones, more than 80% appearing once. Sequencing input: naive CD4+ T cells sorted from blood. The receptors here all came from a man aged 18-30 years in good health. The CDR3 runs from the conserved cysteine through the conserved F or W. Size tells how often a clone was seen (once, few, many) or the class of an expanded clone, and some rows leave it out.

TRBV6-6	-	TRBJ2-6	CASSPLPRSGANVLTF
TRBV18	-	TRBJ1-1	CASSPRGEAEAFF
TRBV7-2	-	TRBJ2-3	CASSSRAGERTQYF
TRBV5-8	-	TRBJ1-6	CASSFRDRDNSPLHF
TRBV7-2	once	TRBJ2-4	CASSSQPPGSGKKNIQYF
TRBV27	-	TRBJ1-2	CASSSHRDPPYGYTF
TRBV10-3	-	TRBJ2-3	CAVGTSGGGTDTQYF
TRBV5-6	-	TRBJ1-2	CASSSTGNYGYTF
TRBV9	-	TRBJ2-5	CASSFRGQETQYF
TRBV19	-	TRBJ2-1	CASSNRPRLMSYNEQFF
TRBV5-4	-	TRBJ1-2	CASSPYRELNYGYTF
TRBV25-1	-	TRBJ2-2	CASSAYQGTGELFF
TRBV9	-	TRBJ1-6	CASSVTDYNSPLHF
TRBV19	-	TRBJ1-1	CASRRDEMNTEAFF
TRBV11-2	-	TRBJ2-7	CASSGRTGSSYEQYF
TRBV6-5	-	TRBJ1-6	CASSYVGGVSSPLHF
TRBV10-3	few	TRBJ2-7	CAISEAYEQYF
TRBV13	once	TRBJ2-1	CASSRTSGFSYNEQFF
TRBV18	-	TRBJ1-3	CASSHGGEGNTIYF
TRBV6-6	-	TRBJ2-1	CATGTFYNEQFF
TRBV27	-	TRBJ2-5	CASRASGGSGTQYF
TRBV10-2	-	TRBJ1-1	CASSGWGGDTEAFF